The 25 T cell receptor beta chains reported below all come from one sample, sequenced in a study of response to subunit inactivated influenza vaccine (dated by TCRdb to the late 2010s). Library method: RT-PCR. Sequencing relied on an Illumina HiSeq 2500. TCRdb itself trimmed the public reads at Q25 with fastp, ran MiXCR and retained productive beta chains. Rows merge per CDR3 protein into single entries with the most common DNA and genes. Across this sample there are just under 550,000 distinct CDR3 sequences, with around 25% seen only once. The biggest ten clones account for 2.5% to 3% of the sample. This same sample was also taken into another study, of T cells expressing NK-cell markers. Per that second paper: TCR beta cDNA libraries were made by 5'RACE template switching that added a universal primer site and unique molecular identifiers.

The specimen was CD4+ T cells sorted from PBMCs, collected about 11 days after vaccination. The receptors here all came from a man aged 45-60 years who received an inactivated influenza vaccine. Donor details come from another sample of the same person, matched by shared clones.

This chain links TRBV29-1 with TRBJ2-7; D is possibly TRBD1 or TRBD2 (6 bases each). The germline V and J ends were trimmed by 4 bases and 5 bases, with 9 bases remaining between them. The germline V gene has CDR1 SQVTM and CDR2 ANQGSEA. CDR3 length: 11 amino acids. The CDR3, as DNA: TGCAGCGTTGGGGGGGCTCACGAGCAGTACTTC. Protein: CSVGGAHEQYF.

There are a few counts of this clonotype. The V and J genes are TRBV2 and TRBJ2-1; D not certain. Germline V gene lookup returns CDR1 SNHLY and CDR2 FYNNEI. V was pared by 2 bases and J by 3 bases, with 11 bases between. This CDR3 spans 15 amino acids. CDR3 nucleotide sequence: TGTGCCAGCAGTGAATTACGAGTCCGCTACAATGAGCAGTTCTTC. Translation: CASSELRVRYNEQFF. Based on the CDR3 plus reference TRBV2 and TRBJ2-1, the full variable domain is EPEVTQTPSHQVTQMGQEVILRCVPISNHLYFYWYRQILGQKVEFLVSFYNNEISEKSEIFDDQFSVERPDGSNFTLKIRSTKLEDSAMYFCASSELRVRYNEQFFGPGTRLTVL.

The V gene is TRBV9, the J gene TRBJ2-3, with D perhaps TRBD2 (6 bases). V lost 4 bases to trimming and J lost 4 bases, with 13 bases between them. The CDR3 runs 14 residues. Germline V gene lookup returns CDR1 SGDLS and CDR2 YYNGEE. CDR3 region: CASSSRRGSDTQYF. The CDR3 DNA sequence: TGTGCCAGCAGCTCCCGACGGGGGTCAGATACGCAGTATTTT.

The sample holds a few counts of this clonotype. The chain couples TRBV7-2 to TRBJ2-3; unclear D gene. This CDR3 region has 15 residues. The germline V and J ends were trimmed by 3 bases and 1 base, with 11 bases remaining between them. Germline V gene sequence: CDR1 SGHTA, CDR2 FQGNSA. The CDR3 DNA reads TGTGCCAGCAGCTTTCGGTTTACGGGCACAGATACGCAGTATTTT. Amino acids: CASSFRFTGTDTQYF.

This clonotype turned up a few times. This chain uses TRBV6-2 or TRBV6-3 with TRBJ2-4; weak D call: TRBD1 (5 bases). With 5 bases removed from V and 7 bases from J, the gap between germline ends came to 12 bases. Germline V gene lookup returns CDR1 MNHEY and CDR2 SVGEGT. The length of the CDR3 is 13 residues. The CDR3 region has the DNA TGTGCCAGCAGTCGCCAGGGTAGGAACATTCAGTACTTC. Protein: CASSRQGRNIQYF.

This chain connects TRBV10-2 to TRBJ1-6; TRBD1 aligns across 10 bases. Trimming cost V 4 bases and J 5 bases; bases outside gene matches: 8. The germline V gene has CDR1 WSHSY and CDR2 SAAADI. The CDR3 is 17 residues long. CDR3 nucleotides: TGCGCCAGCAGTGGGGGGGACAGGGGAAGACATAATTCACCCCTCCACTTT. This translates into CASSGGDRGRHNSPLHF.

The genes are TRBV5-5 and TRBJ2-7; D is undetermined. The germline CDR1 and CDR2 sequences are SGHKS and YYEKEE (reference sequence). V lost 4 bases and J 7 bases, leaving 21 bases between the germline ends. The length of the CDR3 is 15 residues. The CDR3 DNA reads TGTGCCAGCAGCCCCTGGACGGCTGCTGGCGGAGAGCAGTACTTC. Translating it yields CASSPWTAAGGEQYF.

This chain uses TRBV20-1 with TRBJ2-3, with TRBD1 as a possible D gene (6 bases). Trimming pared 6 bases from V and 3 bases from J, leaving 10 bases between. CDR1 and CDR2 (germline): DFQATT, SNEGSKA (reference sequence). CDR3 length equals 12 residues. CDR3 nucleotides: TGCAGTGCGTCAACAGGGACAGATACGCAGTATTTT. Its translation: CSASTGTDTQYF.

This clonotype has a handful of counts. The chain couples TRBV28 to TRBJ2-2; possible D gene TRBD1, 8 bases. Per germline, CDR1 MDHEN and CDR2 SYDVKM. The length of the CDR3 is 14 residues. V lost 6 bases to trimming and J lost 7 bases, with 15 bases between them. This chain's CDR3 is CASRPQGEGGELFF. The CDR3 DNA sequence: TGTGCCAGCAGGCCACAGGGGGAGGGCGGGGAGCTGTTTTTT. Using reference TRBV28 and TRBJ2-2 for the parts outside the CDR3, the full variable domain is DVKVTQSSRYLVKRTGEKVFLECVQDMDHENMFWYRQDPGLGLRLIYFSYDVKMKEKGDIPEGYSVSREKKERFSLILESASTNQTSMYLCASRPQGEGGELFFGEGSRLTVL.

About this clonotype: The germline gene is not matched at one end of the junction; a read error may be the cause. The chain links TRBV7-7 to TRBJ2-3, with D perhaps assigned TRBD1 or TRBD2 (5 bases each). Germline assignment: CDR1 SSHAT and CDR2 FNYEAQ (reference sequence). The CDR3 runs 15 residues. This chain's CDR3 is CASSLGAGGKDTQYF. The DNA of the CDR3 is TGTGCTAGCAGCTTAGGGGCTGGGGGTAAAGATACGCAGTATTTT.

This clonotype was recorded at least ten times. This sequence joins TRBV5-5 and TRBJ2-3, with a weak D call TRBD1 (6 bases). The germline V gene has CDR1 SGHKS and CDR2 YYEKEE (reference sequence). The CDR3 consists of 16 residues. Trimming left V 0 bases short and J 0 bases short, with 11 bases between. The CDR3 DNA reads as TGTGCCAGCAGCTTGGGTTGGGGGCGCAGCACAGATACGCAGTATTTT. Encoded protein: CASSLGWGRSTDTQYF. The whole variable domain, filled in from reference TRBV5-5 and TRBJ2-3, reads DAGVTQSPTHLIKTRGQQVTLRCSPISGHKSVSWYQQVLGQGPQFIFQYYEKEERGRGNFPDRFSARQFPNYSSELNVNALLLGDSALYLCASSLGWGRSTDTQYFGPGTRLTVL.

This chain uses TRBV10-3 with TRBJ2-6; D possibly matches TRBD1 or TRBD2 (7 bases each). CDR3 length: 14 amino acids. Trimming pared 3 bases from V and 10 bases from J, leaving 13 bases between. The germline CDR1 and CDR2 sequences are ENHRY and SYGVKD. DNA for the CDR3: TGTGCCATCAGTGATCACAGGGGAGGGAACGTCCTGACTTTC. This translates into CAISDHRGGNVLTF.

This CDR3 is CASSDVGDSSYEQYF. For the CDR3, the DNA is TGTGCCAGCAGTGATGTTGGGGACAGCTCCTACGAGCAGTACTTC. This chain connects TRBV6-1 to TRBJ2-7, with 7 bases lining up with TRBD1. Germline CDR1 MNHNS, CDR2 SASEGT. This CDR3 contains 15 residues. J was trimmed by 0 bases and V by 3 bases; bases with no gene match: 5.

This clonotype was recorded a few times. The chain joins TRBV18 to TRBJ2-5; TRBD1 matches 9 bases. Trimming cost V 5 bases and J 6 bases; bases outside gene matches: 7. The CDR3 totals 14 residues. The germline V gene encodes CDR1 KGHSH and CDR2 LQKENI. The CDR3 bases are TGTGCCAGCTCATCTGGGACAGGGTGGAAGACCCAGTACTTC. This codes for CASSSGTGWKTQYF.

This chain joins TRBV5-1 and TRBJ2-3, with D possibly being TRBD1 (5 bases). The CDR3 runs to 14 residues. V lost 7 bases and J lost 1, with 13 bases in between. CDR1 and CDR2 from the germline V gene are SGHRS and YFSETQ. The CDR3: CASAKTDGTDTQYF. The CDR3 bases are TGCGCCAGCGCTAAGACAGACGGCACAGATACGCAGTATTTT.

This clonotype turned up a few times. A much larger clonotype is one base distant, so this may be a read error. The chain carries TRBV5-1 and TRBJ1-1; D is ambiguous. The CDR3 has 13 amino acids. V lost 0 bases and J lost 3, with 6 bases in between. Germline values: CDR1 SGHRS, CDR2 YFSETQ. CDR3 loop: CASSLDGDTEAFF. The CDR3 bases are TGCGCCAGCAGCTTGGACGGGGACACTGAAGCTTTCTTT. The full variable domain, its missing parts supplied by reference TRBV5-1 and TRBJ1-1, is KAGVTQTPRYLIKTRGQQVTLSCSPISGHRSVSWYQQTPGQGLQFLFEYFSETQRNKGNFPGRFSGRQFSNSRSEMNVSTLELGDSALYLCASSLDGDTEAFFGQGTRLTVV.

The gene calls are TRBV10-3 and TRBJ1-1; 10 positions match TRBD1. CDR3 length equals 15 residues. With V trimmed by 3 bases and J by 1 base, 2 bases remained unmatched. The germline gives CDR1 ENHRY, CDR2 SYGVKD. The CDR3 region has the DNA TGTGCCATCAGTGAAAGGACAGGGGGGAACACTGAAGCTTTCTTT. This codes for CAISERTGGNTEAFF.

This clonotype appeared a few times. This chain links TRBV28 with TRBJ2-5; 7 nucleotides line up with TRBD1. Germline lookup yields CDR1 MDHEN and CDR2 SYDVKM. J gave up 2 bases and V 3 bases, and 3 bases lay outside the gene matches. The CDR3 is 14 residues long. CDR3 sequence reads: CASSFRDRQETQYF. The DNA of the CDR3 is TGTGCCAGCAGTTTTCGGGACAGACAAGAGACCCAGTACTTC.

The rearrangement joins TRBV5-7 to TRBJ2-5; D gene uncertain. TRBV5-7 is assigned to the ORF class and has an uncertain function. CDR3 length: 16 residues. V lost 0 bases to trimming and J lost 2 bases, with 14 bases between them. CDR3 in DNA: TGTGCCAGCAGCTTGGTGGATCTCCAAGCGCAAGAGACCCAGTACTTC. Amino acids: CASSLVDLQAQETQYF.

CDR3 in amino acids: CASSSDRITDTQYF. The CDR3 DNA follows: TGTGCCAGCAGTTCCGACAGGATCACAGATACGCAGTATTTT. The chain recombines TRBV6-2 or TRBV6-3 with TRBJ2-3; weak D call: TRBD1 (6 bases). Trimming removed 4 bases at V and 2 bases at J, with 10 bases between. In germline, CDR1 is MNHEY, CDR2 SVGEGT. The CDR3 is made up of 14 amino acids.

The chain recombines TRBV11-2 with TRBJ2-2, with no clear D. The V gene lost 2 bases and the J gene lost 1 base, with 20 bases spanning the gap. Germline lookup yields CDR1 SGHAT and CDR2 FQNNGV. The CDR3 is 19 residues long. CDR3 in DNA: TGTGCCAGCAGCTTAAGATCTGGCGTGTCGGCACAGAACACCGGGGAGCTGTTTTTT. Its protein is CASSLRSGVSAQNTGELFF. The whole variable domain, filled in from reference TRBV11-2 and TRBJ2-2, reads EAGVAQSPRYKIIEKRQSVAFWCNPISGHATLYWYQQILGQGPKLLIQFQNNGVVDDSQLPKDRFSAERLKGVDSTLKIQPAKLEDSAVYLCASSLRSGVSAQNTGELFFGEGSRLTVL.

V and J are TRBV24-1 and TRBJ2-3; the D is unclear. Germline CDR1 KGHDR, CDR2 SFDVKD. Trimming pared 3 bases from V and 3 bases from J, leaving 15 bases between. This CDR3 has 16 amino acids. The CDR3 loop reads CATSDERLESTDTQYF. CDR3 sequence (DNA): TGTGCCACCAGTGATGAGAGACTGGAAAGTACAGATACGCAGTATTTT.

J is TRBJ2-2 and V is TRBV7-3; 7 bases are shared with TRBD2. From germline, CDR1 is SGHTA and CDR2 FQGTGA. This CDR3 contains 16 residues. With 1 base clipped from V and 5 bases from J, the junction kept 7 bases outside the gene matches. CDR3 residues: CASSLIAGAGTGELFF. The CDR3 nucleotides read TGTGCCAGCAGCTTAATTGCGGGAGCGGGGACCGGGGAGCTGTTTTTT.

A few counts support this clonotype. The rearrangement joins TRBV14 to TRBJ2-7; D not resolved. Germline assignment: CDR1 SGHDN and CDR2 FVKESK. Trimming shortened V by 1 base and J by 2 bases, and 6 bases separated the two germline ends. The CDR3 has 13 amino acids. CDR3 region: CASSQGTPYEQYF. CDR3 DNA: TGTGCCAGCAGCCAAGGGACGCCCTACGAGCAGTACTTC. The full variable domain, completed using reference TRBV14 and TRBJ2-7, is EAGVTQFPSHSVIEKGQTVTLRCDPISGHDNLYWYRRVMGKEIKFLLHFVKESKQDESGMPNNRFLAERTGGTYSTLKVQPAELEDSGVYFCASSQGTPYEQYFGPGTRLTVT.

The chain couples TRBV3-1 to TRBJ1-1; 8 positions match TRBD1. The junction had 10 bases not matched to a gene; V was cut back by 10 bases and J by 6 bases. This CDR3 is 13 amino acids long. CDR1 and CDR2 from the germline V gene are LGHDT and YNNKEL (reference sequence). CDR3 sequence reads: CATNGQGSSEAFF. DNA of the CDR3: TGTGCCACCAACGGACAGGGATCATCTGAAGCTTTCTTT. Variable domain in full (rest from reference TRBV3-1 and TRBJ1-1): DTAVSQTPKYLVTQMGNDKSIKCEQNLGHDTMYWYKQDSKKFLKIMFSYNNKELIINETVPNRFSPKSPDKAHLNLHINSLELGDSAVYFCATNGQGSSEAFFGQGTRLTVV.